This is a list of T cell receptor beta chains from one sample in a study of identical twins. In TCRdb, the 5' RACE reads were re-called with MiXCR into one record per CDR3 protein. The table records 450,000 or so distinct CDR3 sequences, 20% to 25% of them present only once. The sample was also linked to a second study, of T cells expressing NK-cell markers.

The sample was CD4+ T cells sorted from blood. The receptors were sampled from a young woman in good health. The CDR3 runs from the conserved cysteine through the conserved F or W. Fields, in order: clone size, V gene, J gene, D gene, CDR3 DNA, CDR3 protein. The D gene is left open where the match is weak. Clone size is given for some rows only: seen once, a few or many times, or a class if the clone is expanded.

.,TRBV20-1,TRBJ2-7,.,TGCAGTGCCCCTGGGAGGCGAGACTACGAGCAGTACTTC,CSAPGRRDYEQYF
.,TRBV20-1,TRBJ1-5,.,TGCAGTGCCACAGACAGAGATCAGCCCCAGCATTTT,CSATDRDQPQHF
few,TRBV7-9,TRBJ2-7,TRBD1,TGTGCCAGCAGCCAGGTTCCGGGACAGGGGTACGAGCAGTACTTC,CASSQVPGQGYEQYF
few,TRBV11-2,TRBJ1-2,.,TGTGCCAGCAGCCCCCGCGCGAGGGGGTACTATGGCTACACCTTC,CASSPRARGYYGYTF
few,TRBV20-1,TRBJ1-1,.,TGCAGTGCTAGAGATGCCAGGGCTGATACTGAAGCTTTCTTT,CSARDARADTEAFF
few,TRBV19,TRBJ2-2,.,TGTGCCAGTAGGCGTTGGGTGTCAGGGAACACCGGGGAGCTGTTTTTT,CASRRWVSGNTGELFF
.,TRBV3-1,TRBJ1-2,.,TGTGCCAGCAGCCGGGGGGCCGTTGGCTACACCTTC,CASSRGAVGYTF
few,TRBV11-1,TRBJ2-1,TRBD2,TGTGCCAGCAGCTTTCAACGCTTCCTAGCGGGAGAACTGGGTGGTGAGCAGTTCTTC,CASSFQRFLAGELGGEQFF
.,TRBV20-1,TRBJ2-1,TRBD2,TGCAGTGCTCGTCCGGGACTAGCGAAATCCTACAATGAGCAGTTCTTC,CSARPGLAKSYNEQFF
many,TRBV12-3/TRBV12-4,TRBJ2-7,.,TGTGCCAGCAGTTGGGGTGGCTACGAGCAGTACTTC,CASSWGGYEQYF
.,TRBV20-1,TRBJ2-7,.,TGCAGTGCTCTAGGGGGGTCGACCTACGAGCAGTACTTC,CSALGGSTYEQYF
few,TRBV24-1,TRBJ2-3,.,TGTGCCACCAGTGATCGGGGGGGACAGTCCACAGATACGCAGTATTTT,CATSDRGGQSTDTQYF
.,TRBV9,TRBJ2-7,TRBD2,TGTGCCAGCAGCCCCGATCAGCGGGGGGTCAACGAGCAGTACTTC,CASSPDQRGVNEQYF
few,TRBV11-2,TRBJ2-3,.,TGTGCCAGCACCTATCGGAGGCCCACAGATACGCAGTATTTT,CASTYRRPTDTQYF
.,TRBV3-1,TRBJ1-1,.,TGTGCCAGCAGCCAAAGACAGCGCTCTAAAGCTTTCTTT,CASSQRQRSKAFF
.,TRBV24-1,TRBJ2-3,.,TGTGCCACCAGTGATTTCCGGGGGCCAGGGGATACGCAGTATTTT,CATSDFRGPGDTQYF
once,TRBV11-2,TRBJ2-2,TRBD2,TGTGCCAGCACCCCTAATAGCGGGAGGGCGACGAACACCGGGGAGCTGTTTTTT,CASTPNSGRATNTGELFF
few,TRBV11-3,TRBJ2-1,.,TGTGCCAGCAGCTTAATGGGGAGTACTGCCAATGAGCAGTTCTTC,CASSLMGSTANEQFF
once,TRBV20-1,TRBJ2-7,TRBD1,TGCAGTGCAAGACGGCAGGGGGCTTACTCCTACGAGCAGTACTTC,CSARRQGAYSYEQYF
few,TRBV7-3,TRBJ1-6,TRBD1,TGTGCCAGCAGCTCGACAGGGGCCCATAATTCACCCCTCCACTTT,CASSSTGAHNSPLHF
few,TRBV5-6,TRBJ2-5,TRBD1,TGTGCCAGCAGCTCGGACCCGACAGGGGGTGGGGAGACCCAGTACTTC,CASSSDPTGGGETQYF
.,TRBV10-2,TRBJ1-5,.,TGCGCCAGCAGTAGCCTAGTACAGGGCTACAATCAGCCCCAGCATTTT,CASSSLVQGYNQPQHF
.,TRBV3-1,TRBJ2-5,.,TGTGCCAGCAGCCAACGCTCGGGGGACCAAGAGACCCAGTACTTC,CASSQRSGDQETQYF
few,TRBV29-1,TRBJ2-5,.,TGCAGCGTTGCCCGAACAACGTACCAAGAGACCCAGTACTTC,CSVARTTYQETQYF
.,TRBV27,TRBJ2-7,.,TGTGCCAGCAGTGCCAAACAGGGATTCTCCTACGAGCAGTACTTC,CASSAKQGFSYEQYF
.,TRBV29-1,TRBJ2-1,TRBD2,TGCAGCGTTGAACTCGCGGGAGCTTACAATGAGCAGTTCTTC,CSVELAGAYNEQFF
.,TRBV7-9,TRBJ2-3,.,TGTGCCACCTCGTTAGGGACAGATACGCAGTATTTT,CATSLGTDTQYF
.,TRBV12-3/TRBV12-4,TRBJ2-7,.,TGTGCCAGCAGTTTCAGGCCCGAGTTCGAGCAGTACTTC,CASSFRPEFEQYF
.,TRBV11-1,TRBJ2-1,.,TGTGCCAGCGGCCGAAACGGGGCAAGCTCCTACAATGAGCAGTTCTTC,CASGRNGASSYNEQFF
few,TRBV24-1,TRBJ2-2,.,TGTGCCACCAGTGATGGAGATATTGCAGGGGCGAACACCGGGGAGCTGTTTTTT,CATSDGDIAGANTGELFF
.,TRBV20-1,TRBJ2-1,.,TGCAGTGCAGAGGAAAGGAGGGGCGGCTCCTACAATGAGCAGTTCTTC,CSAEERRGGSYNEQFF
once,TRBV12-3/TRBV12-4,TRBJ2-7,.,TGTGCCAGCAGCCCCCTCTCGGGCACCTACGAGCAGTACTTC,CASSPLSGTYEQYF
.,TRBV7-6,TRBJ1-1,.,TGTGCCAGCAGCTTGATGGGGCGGAAGAAGTACACTGAAGCTTTCTTT,CASSLMGRKKYTEAFF
few,TRBV11-2,TRBJ1-2,.,TGTGCCAGCAGCTCCGCACGGAATAACTATGGCTACACCTTC,CASSSARNNYGYTF
few,TRBV3-1,TRBJ2-6,.,TGTGCCAGCAGCCAAGGACCCTCCTCTGGGGCCAACGTCCTGACTTTC,CASSQGPSSGANVLTF
.,TRBV6-4,TRBJ1-5,.,TGTGCCAGCAGTCCAGCTAACCCTAGCAATCAGCCCCAGCATTTT,CASSPANPSNQPQHF
many,TRBV10-2,TRBJ2-7,.,TGCGCCAGCAGTGAGGGAGTTCAGGGCTCCTACGAGCAGTACTTC,CASSEGVQGSYEQYF
.,TRBV5-6,TRBJ2-2,TRBD1,TGTGCCAGCAGCCCAGGGTTCAGGGGGCGGATCGGGGAGCTGTTTTTT,CASSPGFRGRIGELFF
.,TRBV10-3,TRBJ2-1,.,TGTGCCATCACTCCGGTCAGGGGCAATGAGCAGTTCTTC,CAITPVRGNEQFF
.,TRBV5-4,TRBJ2-7,.,TGTGCCAGCAGCGGGAAAGAGGGCTACGAGCAGTACTTC,CASSGKEGYEQYF
.,TRBV7-8,TRBJ2-2,.,TGTGCCAGCAGCTTAGGATCTAGTCGCGGGGAGCTGTTTTTT,CASSLGSSRGELFF
few,TRBV29-1,TRBJ1-1,TRBD1,TGCAGCGTTGAAAAGAGGACAGGGAACACTGAAGCTTTCTTT,CSVEKRTGNTEAFF
few,TRBV5-1,TRBJ2-3,.,TGCGCCAGCAGCTTCGCAGACCGCACAGATACGCAGTATTTT,CASSFADRTDTQYF
.,TRBV4-2,TRBJ2-1,.,TGTGCCAGCAGCCCAGTAGGGCACGACTCCTACAATGAGCAGTTCTTC,CASSPVGHDSYNEQFF
few,TRBV27,TRBJ2-3,TRBD1,TGTGCCAGCAGTTCTTGGGACAGGGAATTACTTGATACGCAGTATTTT,CASSSWDRELLDTQYF
few,TRBV6-2/TRBV6-3,TRBJ2-3,.,TGTGCCAGCAGTTCCGGAGAGTGGAGCACAGATACGCAGTATTTT,CASSSGEWSTDTQYF
few,TRBV6-6,TRBJ1-5,.,TGTGCCAGCAGTTACTCGGGAAACAGGGACCCCCATTTT,CASSYSGNRDPHF
few,TRBV5-1,TRBJ2-1,.,TGCGCCAGCAGCTCGGGAGACCCGGACGATGAGCAGTTCTTC,CASSSGDPDDEQFF
.,TRBV12-3/TRBV12-4,TRBJ1-2,.,TGTGCCAGCAGTTTGGGGGCTAGCTATGGCTACACCTTC,CASSLGASYGYTF
many,TRBV12-3/TRBV12-4,TRBJ2-5,TRBD1,TGTGCCAGCAGTTTGTCCCCGGGACAGGGTTGGAAGGAGACCCAGTACTTC,CASSLSPGQGWKETQYF
many,TRBV12-3/TRBV12-4,TRBJ2-5,TRBD2,TGTGCCAGCAGTTTCGGGGGGAGGGAGACCCAGTACTTC,CASSFGGRETQYF
.,TRBV27,TRBJ2-1,TRBD2,TGTGCCAGCCGGAAGGGAGCGGGGGGGGGACTTGAGCAGTTCTTC,CASRKGAGGGLEQFF